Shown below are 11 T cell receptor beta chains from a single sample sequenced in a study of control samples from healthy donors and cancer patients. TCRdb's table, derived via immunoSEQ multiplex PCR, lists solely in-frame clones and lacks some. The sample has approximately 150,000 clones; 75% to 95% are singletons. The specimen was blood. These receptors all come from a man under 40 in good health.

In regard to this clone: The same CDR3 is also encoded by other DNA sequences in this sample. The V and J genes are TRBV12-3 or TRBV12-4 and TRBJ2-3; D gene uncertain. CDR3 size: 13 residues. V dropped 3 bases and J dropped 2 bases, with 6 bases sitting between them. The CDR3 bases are TGTGCCAGCAGTTTTTTGTCCACAGATACGCAGTATTTT. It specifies CASSFLSTDTQYF.

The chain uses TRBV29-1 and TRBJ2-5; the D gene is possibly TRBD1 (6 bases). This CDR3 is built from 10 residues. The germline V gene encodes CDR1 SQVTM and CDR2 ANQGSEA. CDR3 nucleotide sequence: TGCGTAGGACAGCAAGAGACCCAGTACTTC. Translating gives CVGQQETQYF.

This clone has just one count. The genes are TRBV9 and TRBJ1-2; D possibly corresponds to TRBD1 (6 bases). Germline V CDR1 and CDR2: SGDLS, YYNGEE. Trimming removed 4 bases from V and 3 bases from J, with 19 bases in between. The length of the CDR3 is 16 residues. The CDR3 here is CASSTTKRGLDYGYTF. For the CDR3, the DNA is TGTGCCAGCAGCACCACAAAGCGGGGGCTGGACTATGGCTACACCTTC.

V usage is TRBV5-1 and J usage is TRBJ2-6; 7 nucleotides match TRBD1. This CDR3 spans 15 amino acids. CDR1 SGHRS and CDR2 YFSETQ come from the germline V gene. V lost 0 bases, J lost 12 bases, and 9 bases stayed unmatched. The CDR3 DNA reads TGCGCCAGCAGCTTGGGAGGGGGCGAGGCCCCCGTCCTGACTTTC. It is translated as CASSLGGGEAPVLTF.

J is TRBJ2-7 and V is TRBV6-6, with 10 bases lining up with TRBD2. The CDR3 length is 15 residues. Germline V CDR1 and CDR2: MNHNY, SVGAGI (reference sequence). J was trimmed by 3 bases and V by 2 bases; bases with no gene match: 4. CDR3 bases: TGTGCCAGCAGTTACCCTAGCGGGGGCCACTACGAGCAGTACTTC. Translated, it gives CASSYPSGGHYEQYF.

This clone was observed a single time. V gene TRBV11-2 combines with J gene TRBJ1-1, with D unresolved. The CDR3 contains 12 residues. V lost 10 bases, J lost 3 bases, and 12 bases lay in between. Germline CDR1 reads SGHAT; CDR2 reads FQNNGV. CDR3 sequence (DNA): TGTGCCACCTCTTTAATGGACACTGAAGCTTTCTTT. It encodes CATSLMDTEAFF.

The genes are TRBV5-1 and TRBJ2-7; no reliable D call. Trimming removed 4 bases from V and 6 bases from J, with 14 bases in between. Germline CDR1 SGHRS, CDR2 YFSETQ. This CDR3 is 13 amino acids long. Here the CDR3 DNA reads TGCGCCAGCAGCGGCTTTAGCCCATCCGAGCAGTACTTC. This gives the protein CASSGFSPSEQYF.

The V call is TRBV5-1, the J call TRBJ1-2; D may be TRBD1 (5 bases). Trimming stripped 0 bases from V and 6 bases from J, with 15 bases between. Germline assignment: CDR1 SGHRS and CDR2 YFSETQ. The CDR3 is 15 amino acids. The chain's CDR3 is CASSLAGAGPDGYTF. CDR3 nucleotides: TGCGCCAGCAGCTTGGCCGGGGCAGGGCCGGATGGCTACACCTTC.

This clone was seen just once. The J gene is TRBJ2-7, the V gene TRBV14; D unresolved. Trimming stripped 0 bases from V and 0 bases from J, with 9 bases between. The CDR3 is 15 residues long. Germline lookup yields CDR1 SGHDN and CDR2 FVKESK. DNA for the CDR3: TGTGCCAGCAGCCAAGAACGAACGGGCTCCTACGAGCAGTACTTC. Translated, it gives CASSQERTGSYEQYF.

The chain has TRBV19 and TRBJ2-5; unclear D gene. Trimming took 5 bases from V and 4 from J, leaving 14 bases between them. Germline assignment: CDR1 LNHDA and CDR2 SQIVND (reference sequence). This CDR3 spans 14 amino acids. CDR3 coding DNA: TGTGCCAGTAGTCCCCGGGCCCTTGCAGAGACCCAGTACTTC. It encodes CASSPRALAETQYF.

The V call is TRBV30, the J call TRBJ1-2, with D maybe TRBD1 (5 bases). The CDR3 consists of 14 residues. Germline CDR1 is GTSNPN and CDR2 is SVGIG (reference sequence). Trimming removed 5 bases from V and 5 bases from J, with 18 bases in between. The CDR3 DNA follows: TGTGCCTGGGGGAGGAACACCGGGGGTTATGGCTACACCTTC. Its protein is CAWGRNTGGYGYTF.